The clone carrying this T cell receptor (delta chain) appeared a few times. Its matching antigen is unknown. The protein TCRdb lists belongs to a much larger clone and differs from this DNA's translation at residue 11, which points to a read error; the protein shown is made from the DNA. The source of the sample is a study of γδ T cells in repeated Plasmodium falciparum infection. Across the whole study: Age- and gender-matched Australian children served as comparison for malaria-exposed Malian children. Donors had four controlled P. falciparum NF54 infections over 644 days.

The CDR3 consists of 16 residues. CDR1 is GEAIGNYY and CDR2 is EKD in the germline V gene. TCRdb redid clone calling on the multiplex PCR reads using CATT. The sample records 70,000 to 95,000 delta-chain clones, over 1.3% being singletons. General observations from the study: Over time and infection, Vgamma9/Vdelta2+ repertoires remained highly stable and polyclonal.

Vgamma9/Vdelta2+ and Vdelta2-negative gammadelta T cells were flow-sorted from PBMC for bulk sequencing. The source material was gamma-delta T cells from blood. This TCR derives from a pool of human donors (malaria-infected and uninfected, not separated). The chain is built from TRDV2 and TRDJ3, with D perhaps matching TRDD3 (5 bases). TCRdb records no J gene; here it was assigned by comparing the DNA to germline. CDR3 sequence: CACDEFRSWDARQMFF. In DNA form, the CDR3 reads TGTGCCTGTGATGAATTCCGCTCCTGGGACGCCCGACAGATGTTTTTC.